This TCR beta chain was found in a study of T cells in Graves' hyperthyroidism and ophthalmopathy. Study-level findings and limits: Most thyroid clonotypes with frequency above 0.001 were detected in blood. Model output signaled ophthalmopathy a median around 6.9 months ahead of onset.

The source material, RNA transcripts, was used to amplify TCR beta CDR3 regions. TCR CDR3 regions were first amplified by RT-PCR with HTBI primers. TCRdb re-analysed the multiplex PCR reads in MiXCR, keeping a single row per CDR3 protein. Seen here are 390,000 or so distinct CDR3 sequences, roughly 15% observed once, and the top ten hold less than 15%. Looked up from germline, CDR1 is MNHNS and CDR2 is SASEGT. Trimming took off 2 bases at V and 1 base at J, with 5 bases between the two ends. The CDR3 covers 13 residues. The table lists this clonotype with many counts. Its antigen remains unidentified. This sequence originates from a young man with Graves' ophthalmopathy. Sequencing was done on a sample of blood. This chain connects TRBV6-1 to TRBJ1-1; D gene unclear. CDR3 amino acids: CASSEMGNTEAFF. The CDR3 coding sequence is TGTGCCAGCAGTGAAATGGGGAACACTGAAGCTTTCTTT.